A single sample gave rise to the 4 T cell receptor beta chains below, sequenced in a study of T cells in Graves' hyperthyroidism and ophthalmopathy. RNA transcripts gave rise to amplified TCR beta CDR3 regions. TCR CDR3 underwent first-round RT-PCR with the HTBI primer set. TCRdb ran MiXCR on the multiplex PCR reads and lists one entry per CDR3 protein. The sample has fewer than 700,000 distinct CDR3 sequences, roughly 16% seen once. Sample: blood. These receptors came from a woman in her twenties or thirties with Graves' hyperthyroidism.

This clonotype was picked up a small number of times. V usage is TRBV29-1 and J usage is TRBJ2-2; 9 bases map to TRBD1. Trimming took 7 bases from V and 6 from J; bases not matched to a gene: 6. Germline V CDR1 and CDR2: SQVTM, ANQGSEA. The CDR3 contains 13 residues. The CDR3 protein is CSAGTGFAGELFF. The CDR3 coding sequence is TGCAGCGCCGGGACAGGGTTTGCCGGGGAGCTGTTTTTT.

At least ten counts were recorded for this clonotype. The rearrangement joins TRBV28 to TRBJ1-1, with D possibly TRBD1 on 6 matching bases. The germline V and J ends were trimmed by 11 bases and 1 base, with 11 bases remaining between them. CDR3 length equals 12 residues. Germline values: CDR1 MDHEN, CDR2 SYDVKM. The CDR3 DNA is TGTGCCGTACAGGACAGGAACACTGAAGCTTTCTTT. Translating it yields CAVQDRNTEAFF.

In this sample, this clonotype turned up many times. The J gene is TRBJ2-7, the V gene TRBV20-1; a weak D match, TRBD1 (6 bases). Trimming shortened V by 2 bases and J by 3 bases, and 11 bases separated the two germline ends. Germline CDR1 and CDR2: DFQATT and SNEGSKA (reference sequence). The CDR3 has 13 amino acids. CDR3 amino acids: CSARRNRDYEQYF. The CDR3 coding sequence is TGCAGTGCTAGACGTAACAGGGACTACGAGCAGTACTTC.

For this clonotype: A clone one base away is much larger, so this may be a read error. This chain joins TRBV5-1 and TRBJ1-1; D not certain. Trimming removed 7 bases from V and 7 bases from J, with 26 bases in between. CDR3 length: 16 residues. Germline V gives CDR1 SGHRS, CDR2 YFSETQ. The CDR3 region is CASCLEPQDTTGEAFF. The CDR3 region has the DNA TGCGCCAGCTGCCTCGAACCCCAGGATACCACTGGTGAAGCTTTCTTT.